Listed below are T cell receptor beta chains from one sample, sequenced in a study of T cell responses to AZD1222 COVID-19 vaccine. Sequenced by immunoSEQ multiplex PCR; TCRdb stores in-frame clones only, minus some. The sample includes 120,000 to 150,000 clones, 89% of them seen just once. This specimen was peripheral blood, taken on day 0 of AZD1222 vaccination. Source of these receptors: an adult in good health. Each CDR3 is given with its conserved first and last residue. D genes are given only for firm matches. Only part of the rows carry a size: once, few, many, or a class if the clone is expanded.

D gene: -; clone size: -; V gene: TRBV4-1; J gene: TRBJ2-1; CDR3 DNA: TGCGCCAGCAGCCAAGGCCCACGGGCCGGGGCCTACAATGAGCAGTTCTTC; CDR3 protein: CASSQGPRAGAYNEQFF
D gene: TRBD2; clone size: -; V gene: TRBV7-9; J gene: TRBJ2-7; CDR3 DNA: TGTGCCAGCAGCTTTGGACTAGCGGGGGGCTACGAGCAGTACTTC; CDR3 protein: CASSFGLAGGYEQYF
D gene: -; clone size: -; V gene: TRBV28; J gene: TRBJ1-5; CDR3 DNA: TGTGCCTCCCATTTCGGGGCTAGCAATCAGCCCCAGCATTTT; CDR3 protein: CASHFGASNQPQHF
D gene: TRBD1; clone size: -; V gene: TRBV6-9; J gene: TRBJ1-5; CDR3 DNA: TGTGCCAGCAGTTACTTTTCCGGGACAGGGTTCGATCAGCCCCAGCATTTT; CDR3 protein: CASSYFSGTGFDQPQHF
D gene: -; clone size: -; V gene: TRBV7-2; J gene: TRBJ1-5; CDR3 DNA: TGTGCCAGCAGCTACGGACAGAAAAATCAGCCCCAGCATTTT; CDR3 protein: CASSYGQKNQPQHF
D gene: -; clone size: few; V gene: TRBV7-2; J gene: TRBJ2-7; CDR3 DNA: TGTGCCAGCAGCTTAAGCTTCTACCCTGGGGTTGACGAGCAGTACTTC; CDR3 protein: CASSLSFYPGVDEQYF
D gene: -; clone size: once; V gene: TRBV7-9; J gene: TRBJ1-2; CDR3 DNA: TGTGCCAGCAGCTTAGTAGGGGAGGAAGGCTACACCTTC; CDR3 protein: CASSLVGEEGYTF
D gene: -; clone size: -; V gene: TRBV15; J gene: TRBJ2-7; CDR3 DNA: TGTGCCACCAGCAGAGAGGGGGGCAGATTAAAGCCACCTCCCTACGAGCAGTACTTC; CDR3 protein: CATSREGGRLKPPPYEQYF
D gene: -; clone size: -; V gene: TRBV3-1/TRBV3-2; J gene: TRBJ2-1; CDR3 DNA: TGTGCCAGCAGCCTCAGGCTTAACTATGAGCAGTTCTTC; CDR3 protein: CASSLRLNYEQFF
D gene: -; clone size: few; V gene: TRBV19; J gene: TRBJ2-6; CDR3 DNA: TGTGCCAGTAGTCAGGTCTGGACGACCGGGTCCTCTGGGGCCAACGTCCTGACTTTC; CDR3 protein: CASSQVWTTGSSGANVLTF
D gene: -; clone size: -; V gene: TRBV29-1; J gene: TRBJ1-1; CDR3 DNA: TGCAGCGTTGAACACTTGACGGGCTCTGAAGCTTTCTTT; CDR3 protein: CSVEHLTGSEAFF
D gene: -; clone size: -; V gene: TRBV3-1/TRBV3-2; J gene: TRBJ2-2; CDR3 DNA: TGTGCCAGCAGCCGAACGGACCGGGCGGGGGAGCTGTTTTTT; CDR3 protein: CASSRTDRAGELFF
D gene: -; clone size: -; V gene: TRBV7-9; J gene: TRBJ1-1; CDR3 DNA: TGTGCCAGCAGCCACCGGGACCTAAACACTGAAGCTTTCTTT; CDR3 protein: CASSHRDLNTEAFF
D gene: TRBD1; clone size: -; V gene: TRBV6-5; J gene: TRBJ2-2; CDR3 DNA: TGTGCCAGCAGTTATACGGGACAGGTGGACACCGGGGAGCTGTTTTTT; CDR3 protein: CASSYTGQVDTGELFF
D gene: -; clone size: -; V gene: TRBV2; J gene: TRBJ2-4; CDR3 DNA: TGTGCCAGCAGTGATCCTGGCAGGTCCAAAAACATTCAGTACTTC; CDR3 protein: CASSDPGRSKNIQYF
D gene: TRBD2; clone size: -; V gene: TRBV19; J gene: TRBJ2-7; CDR3 DNA: TGTGCCAGTAGTCCCCCCGCCTTACCAGAGGGCGGGAGGGCCGTCGACGAGCAGTACTTC; CDR3 protein: CASSPPALPEGGRAVDEQYF
D gene: -; clone size: -; V gene: TRBV9; J gene: TRBJ1-6; CDR3 DNA: TGTGCCAGCAGCTCCCGACGGGGTTCACCCCTCCACTTT; CDR3 protein: CASSSRRGSPLHF
D gene: TRBD2; clone size: -; V gene: TRBV7-3; J gene: TRBJ2-1; CDR3 DNA: TGTGCCAGCAGCCACATAGCGGGGATTTACAATGAGCAGTTCTTC; CDR3 protein: CASSHIAGIYNEQFF
D gene: TRBD1; clone size: -; V gene: TRBV5-3; J gene: TRBJ1-1; CDR3 DNA: TGTGCCAGAAGCTTGGGACAGGGGGCGTGCGGGGAAGCTTTCTTT; CDR3 protein: CARSLGQGACGEAFF
D gene: TRBD1; clone size: -; V gene: TRBV30; J gene: TRBJ1-2; CDR3 DNA: TGTGCCTGGAGGCCGAGCGGGACAGGGGGCGCGGGCTACACCTTC; CDR3 protein: CAWRPSGTGGAGYTF
D gene: TRBD1; clone size: -; V gene: TRBV5-6; J gene: TRBJ1-2; CDR3 DNA: TGTGCCAGCAGCTTGCGAGGGGGCCGGAGCTATGGCTACACCTTC; CDR3 protein: CASSLRGGRSYGYTF
D gene: -; clone size: few; V gene: TRBV11-2; J gene: TRBJ1-4; CDR3 DNA: TGTGCCAGCAGCATTGAATTTAATGAAAAACTGTTTTTT; CDR3 protein: CASSIEFNEKLFF
D gene: -; clone size: -; V gene: TRBV28; J gene: TRBJ1-5; CDR3 DNA: TGTGCCAGCAGGCCCCCAAATCAGCCCCAGCATTTT; CDR3 protein: CASRPPNQPQHF
D gene: -; clone size: -; V gene: TRBV20-1; J gene: TRBJ2-1; CDR3 DNA: TGCAGTGCTAGTCGGCCCCCGCGGGGCAATGAGCAGTTCTTC; CDR3 protein: CSASRPPRGNEQFF
D gene: TRBD1; clone size: -; V gene: TRBV3-1/TRBV3-2; J gene: TRBJ2-7; CDR3 DNA: TGTGCCAGCAGCCTCGACAGGGGAGCCTACGAGCAGTACTTC; CDR3 protein: CASSLDRGAYEQYF
D gene: -; clone size: once; V gene: TRBV7-2; J gene: TRBJ2-7; CDR3 DNA: TGTGCCAGCAGATTACAGGGAATCGACTACGAGCAGTACTTC; CDR3 protein: CASRLQGIDYEQYF
D gene: -; clone size: few; V gene: TRBV9; J gene: TRBJ1-4; CDR3 DNA: TGTGCCAGCAGCGGTCATCCCGGGGGGCTTCAGGATGAAAAACTGTTTTTT; CDR3 protein: CASSGHPGGLQDEKLFF
D gene: TRBD1; clone size: -; V gene: TRBV5-6; J gene: TRBJ1-2; CDR3 DNA: TGTGCCAGCAGTATCGGGACAGGGTATGGCTACACCTTC; CDR3 protein: CASSIGTGYGYTF
D gene: -; clone size: -; V gene: TRBV3-1/TRBV3-2; J gene: TRBJ1-2; CDR3 DNA: TGTGCCAGCAGCCAAGGATCCCAGGGAAACTATGGCTACACCTTC; CDR3 protein: CASSQGSQGNYGYTF
D gene: TRBD2; clone size: -; V gene: TRBV7-2; J gene: TRBJ2-1; CDR3 DNA: TGTGCCAGCAGCTTGACGACTAGCGGGGGGGGCTCCTACAATGAGCAGTTCTTC; CDR3 protein: CASSLTTSGGGSYNEQFF
D gene: TRBD1; clone size: once; V gene: TRBV12-5; J gene: TRBJ1-1; CDR3 DNA: TGTGCTAGTGGTTTGTCAGTCGTTAAACCGGGACAGGGCACGAACACTGAAGCTTTCTTT; CDR3 protein: CASGLSVVKPGQGTNTEAFF
D gene: -; clone size: -; V gene: TRBV6-1; J gene: TRBJ1-6; CDR3 DNA: TGTGCCAGCAGTGAAGGGAGCAGCAGGGTACCCCTCCACTTT; CDR3 protein: CASSEGSSRVPLHF
D gene: -; clone size: -; V gene: TRBV19; J gene: TRBJ2-3; CDR3 DNA: TGTGCCAGTAGTCTGGGGCCAGATACGCAGTATTTT; CDR3 protein: CASSLGPDTQYF
D gene: -; clone size: once; V gene: TRBV14; J gene: TRBJ2-7; CDR3 DNA: TGTGCCAGCAGCCAACTTGGAGGGGACTTCCTTGAGCAGTACTTC; CDR3 protein: CASSQLGGDFLEQYF
D gene: -; clone size: -; V gene: TRBV9; J gene: TRBJ1-1; CDR3 DNA: TGTGCCAGCAGTCTGGGCCGCTTTGGGAACACTGAAGCTTTCTTT; CDR3 protein: CASSLGRFGNTEAFF
D gene: TRBD2; clone size: -; V gene: TRBV9; J gene: TRBJ2-5; CDR3 DNA: TGTGCCAGCAGCGCCGGGCGGGGGGAGACCCAGTACTTC; CDR3 protein: CASSAGRGETQYF
D gene: -; clone size: -; V gene: TRBV19; J gene: TRBJ2-1; CDR3 DNA: TGTGCCAGTAGCCCTACCCGGGGAGGAGGCTACAATGAGCAGTTCTTC; CDR3 protein: CASSPTRGGGYNEQFF
D gene: TRBD2; clone size: -; V gene: TRBV6-5; J gene: TRBJ2-1; CDR3 DNA: TGTGCCAGCAGGACCGGAGGTAGCGGGAGAACCCTCATTTTCTTC; CDR3 protein: CASRTGGSGRTLIFF
D gene: -; clone size: few; V gene: TRBV7-2; J gene: TRBJ1-3; CDR3 DNA: TGTGCCAGCAGCTTTGCCGGGACAAACTCTGGAAACACCATATATTTT; CDR3 protein: CASSFAGTNSGNTIYF
D gene: TRBD1; clone size: -; V gene: TRBV2; J gene: TRBJ1-1; CDR3 DNA: TGTGCCAGCAGGGGGGACAGGGAGGGTGCGGTTGAAGCTTTCTTT; CDR3 protein: CASRGDREGAVEAFF
D gene: -; clone size: -; V gene: TRBV29-1; J gene: TRBJ2-5; CDR3 DNA: TGCAGCGTTGTACAGGGTACTCCGAAGACCCAGTACTTC; CDR3 protein: CSVVQGTPKTQYF
D gene: -; clone size: -; V gene: TRBV30; J gene: TRBJ1-5; CDR3 DNA: TGTGCCTGGGCCGCACGGGGGCGGGGGAAGAGCAATCAGCCCCAGCATTTT; CDR3 protein: CAWAARGRGKSNQPQHF
D gene: -; clone size: -; V gene: TRBV18; J gene: TRBJ1-1; CDR3 DNA: TGTGCCAGCTCACCAATTGCAGGGCGGACTGAAGCTTTCTTT; CDR3 protein: CASSPIAGRTEAFF
D gene: TRBD1; clone size: -; V gene: TRBV5-1; J gene: TRBJ2-1; CDR3 DNA: TGCGCCAGCAGCTTGGCCCCGGGACAGGGGGCGAATGAGCAGTTCTTC; CDR3 protein: CASSLAPGQGANEQFF
D gene: -; clone size: -; V gene: TRBV4-2; J gene: TRBJ2-3; CDR3 DNA: TGTGCCAGCAGCCAGAGTAAATCGATAGCGCAGTATTTT; CDR3 protein: CASSQSKSIAQYF
D gene: TRBD1; clone size: -; V gene: TRBV11-2; J gene: TRBJ1-2; CDR3 DNA: TGTGCCAGCAGCCCTATCCGGTCAGGGACAGGGGGCGGGGGCTACACCTTC; CDR3 protein: CASSPIRSGTGGGGYTF